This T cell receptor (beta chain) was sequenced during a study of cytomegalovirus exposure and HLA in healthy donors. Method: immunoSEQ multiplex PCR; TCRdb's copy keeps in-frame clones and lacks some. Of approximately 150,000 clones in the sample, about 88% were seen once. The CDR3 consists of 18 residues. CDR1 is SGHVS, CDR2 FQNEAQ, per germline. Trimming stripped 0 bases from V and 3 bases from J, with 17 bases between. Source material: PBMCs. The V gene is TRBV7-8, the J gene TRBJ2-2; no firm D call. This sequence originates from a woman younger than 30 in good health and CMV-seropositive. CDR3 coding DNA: TGTGCCAGCAGCTTAGCGCGGCGGAGAACATGGTACACCGGGGAGCTGTTTTTT. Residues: CASSLARRRTWYTGELFF.